This T cell receptor beta chain was identified during a study of T cell responses to AZD1222 COVID-19 vaccine. Study in general: Some second doses came at about 4 weeks and others at about 12 weeks; these were pooled. Overall study findings and caveats: Clonal diversity was possibly underestimated, and the donors were mostly white British, with more females. Researchers took repertoire samples only after the peak T cell response had come.

This clone was counted only a few times. The antigen remains undetermined. Other DNA variants within this sample encode the same CDR3. Looked up from germline, CDR1 is SGDLS and CDR2 is YYNGEE. This CDR3 is 14 amino acids long. Trimming shortened V by 0 bases and J by 7 bases, and 10 bases separated the two germline ends. This table comes from immunoSEQ multiplex PCR, and its TCRdb copy is limited to in-frame clones, with some not included. The table records 73,000 or so clones, 65% to 90% of them present only once. The sequence came from an adult in good health. The sequenced sample was peripheral blood, obtained on day 0 of AZD1222 vaccination. The J gene is TRBJ1-4, the V gene TRBV9; TRBD1 is a possible D gene (5 bases). The chain's CDR3 is CASSVGQGGEKLFF. The CDR3 DNA reads as TGTGCCAGCAGCGTAGGCCAGGGCGGTGAAAAACTGTTTTTT.